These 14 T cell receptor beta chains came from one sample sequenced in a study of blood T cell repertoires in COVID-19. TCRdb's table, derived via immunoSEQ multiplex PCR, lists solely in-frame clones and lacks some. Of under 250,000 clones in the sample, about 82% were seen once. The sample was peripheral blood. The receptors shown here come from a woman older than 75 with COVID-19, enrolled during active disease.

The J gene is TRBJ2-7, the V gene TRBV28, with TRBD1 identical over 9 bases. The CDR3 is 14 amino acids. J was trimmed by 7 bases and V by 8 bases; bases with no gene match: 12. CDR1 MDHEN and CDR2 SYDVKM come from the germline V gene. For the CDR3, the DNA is TGTGCCAGCCGTACAGGGGGCGGTTTGGGGGAGCAGTACTTC. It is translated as CASRTGGGLGEQYF.

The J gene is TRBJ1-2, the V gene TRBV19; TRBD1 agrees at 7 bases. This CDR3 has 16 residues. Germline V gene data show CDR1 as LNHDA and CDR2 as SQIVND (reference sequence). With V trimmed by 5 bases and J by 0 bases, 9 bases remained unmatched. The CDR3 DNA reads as TGTGCCAGTAGTCCGGACGGGACAGTCTCTAACTATGGCTACACCTTC. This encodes CASSPDGTVSNYGYTF.

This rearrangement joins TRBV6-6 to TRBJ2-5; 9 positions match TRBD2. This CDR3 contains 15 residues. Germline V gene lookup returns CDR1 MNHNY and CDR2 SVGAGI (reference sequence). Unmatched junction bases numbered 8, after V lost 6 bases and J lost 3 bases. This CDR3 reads CASSQRAGGKETQYF. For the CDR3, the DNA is TGTGCCAGCAGCCAAAGAGCGGGGGGTAAAGAGACCCAGTACTTC.

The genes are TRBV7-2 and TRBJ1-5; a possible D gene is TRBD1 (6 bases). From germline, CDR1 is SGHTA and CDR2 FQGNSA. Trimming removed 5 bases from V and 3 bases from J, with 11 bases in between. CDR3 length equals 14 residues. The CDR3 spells CASSLGGLNQPQHF. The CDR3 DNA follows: TGTGCCAGCAGCCTGGGGGGGCTCAATCAGCCCCAGCATTTT.

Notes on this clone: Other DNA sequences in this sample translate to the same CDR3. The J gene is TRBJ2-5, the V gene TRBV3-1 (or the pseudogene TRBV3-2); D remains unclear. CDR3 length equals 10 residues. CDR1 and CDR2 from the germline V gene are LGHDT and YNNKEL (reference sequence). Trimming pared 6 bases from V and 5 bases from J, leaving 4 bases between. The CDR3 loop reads CASSRETQYF. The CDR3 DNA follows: TGTGCCAGCAGTCGGGAGACCCAGTACTTC.

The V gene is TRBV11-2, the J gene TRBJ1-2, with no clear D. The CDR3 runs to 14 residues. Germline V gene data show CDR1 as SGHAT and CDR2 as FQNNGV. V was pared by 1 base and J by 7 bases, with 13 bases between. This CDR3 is CASSLGEGLGGYTF. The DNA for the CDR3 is TGTGCCAGCAGCTTAGGCGAGGGTTTGGGTGGCTACACCTTC.

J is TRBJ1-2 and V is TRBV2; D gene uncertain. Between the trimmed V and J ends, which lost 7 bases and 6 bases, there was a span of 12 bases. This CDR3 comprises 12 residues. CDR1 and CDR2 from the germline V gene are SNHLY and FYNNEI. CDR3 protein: CASTPGTHGYTF. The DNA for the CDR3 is TGTGCCAGCACCCCGGGTACCCATGGCTACACCTTC.

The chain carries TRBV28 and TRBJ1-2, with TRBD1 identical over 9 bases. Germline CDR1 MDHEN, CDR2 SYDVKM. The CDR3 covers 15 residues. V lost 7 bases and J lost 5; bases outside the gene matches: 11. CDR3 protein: CASKLRRGQGYGYTF. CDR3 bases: TGTGCCAGCAAATTGAGGCGGGGACAGGGATATGGCTACACCTTC.

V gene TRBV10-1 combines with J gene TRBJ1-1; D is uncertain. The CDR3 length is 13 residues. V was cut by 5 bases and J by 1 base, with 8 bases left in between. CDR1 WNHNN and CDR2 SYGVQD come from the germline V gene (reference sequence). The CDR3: CASSRLSNTEAFF. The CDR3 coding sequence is TGCGCCAGCAGTAGACTCTCGAACACTGAAGCTTTCTTT.

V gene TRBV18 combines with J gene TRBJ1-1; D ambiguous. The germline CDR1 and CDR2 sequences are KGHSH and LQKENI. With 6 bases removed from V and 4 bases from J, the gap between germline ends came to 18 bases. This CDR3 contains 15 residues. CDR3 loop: CASSVSEIEGTEAFF. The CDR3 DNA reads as TGTGCCAGCTCGGTGTCAGAAATCGAGGGCACTGAAGCTTTCTTT.

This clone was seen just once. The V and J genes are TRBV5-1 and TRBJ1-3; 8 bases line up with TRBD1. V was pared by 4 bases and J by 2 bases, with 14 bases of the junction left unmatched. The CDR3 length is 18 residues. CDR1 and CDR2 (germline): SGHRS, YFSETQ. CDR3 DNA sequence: TGCGCCAGCAGCCCGAATATCCAGGGGGCTAGGACTGGAAACACCATATATTTT. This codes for CASSPNIQGARTGNTIYF. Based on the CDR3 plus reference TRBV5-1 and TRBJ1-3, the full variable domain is KAGVTQTPRYLIKTRGQQVTLSCSPISGHRSVSWYQQTPGQGLQFLFEYFSETQRNKGNFPGRFSGRQFSNSRSEMNVSTLELGDSALYLCASSPNIQGARTGNTIYFGEGSWLTVV.

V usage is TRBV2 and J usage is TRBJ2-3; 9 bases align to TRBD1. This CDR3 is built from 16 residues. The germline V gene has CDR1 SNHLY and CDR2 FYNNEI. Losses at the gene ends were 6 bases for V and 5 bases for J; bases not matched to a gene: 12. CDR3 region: CASSLSRQGGKDTQYF. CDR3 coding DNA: TGTGCCAGCAGCCTGTCCCGACAGGGGGGGAAAGATACGCAGTATTTT.

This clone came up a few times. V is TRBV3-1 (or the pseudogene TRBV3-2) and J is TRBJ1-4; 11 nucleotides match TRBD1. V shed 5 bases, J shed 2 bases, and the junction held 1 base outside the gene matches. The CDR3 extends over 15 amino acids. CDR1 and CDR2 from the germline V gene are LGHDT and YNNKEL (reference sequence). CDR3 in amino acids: CASSGTGGTNEKLFF. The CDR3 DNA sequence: TGTGCCAGCAGCGGGACAGGGGGGACTAATGAAAAACTGTTTTTT.

This CDR3 reads CASSLEGRGLSGANVLTF. The CDR3 region has the DNA TGTGCCAGCAGCTTGGAGGGAAGGGGACTCTCTGGGGCCAACGTCCTGACTTTC. The genes are TRBV5-6 and TRBJ2-6, with D perhaps matching TRBD2 (6 bases). The CDR3 runs to 18 residues. Per germline, CDR1 SGHDT and CDR2 YYEEEE. The germline V and J ends were trimmed by 0 bases and 0 bases, with 13 bases remaining between them.